The 29 T cell receptor beta chains below were found in one sample sequenced in a study of T cell repertoires in cytomegalovirus infection. TCRdb itself ran the reads through MiXCR, one entry per CDR3 protein. Of more than 400,000 distinct CDR3 sequences listed, more than 20% are singletons. Specimen: PBMCs. Source of these receptors: a human donor in good health (CMV status not recorded). Some clones in this sample may be carry-over from other donors' samples.

The CDR3 loop is CATSTDRGFSNEQFF. For the CDR3, the DNA is TGTGCCACCAGCACAGACAGGGGGTTTTCCAATGAGCAGTTCTTC. The J gene is TRBJ2-1, the V gene TRBV15, with TRBD1 matching over 9 bases. The CDR3 totals 15 residues. V dropped 4 bases and J dropped 6; count of bases not matched to a gene: 7. CDR1 LNHNV and CDR2 YYDKDF come from the germline V gene (reference sequence).

This clonotype showed up just a few times. The chain couples TRBV6-1 to TRBJ2-3; a possible D gene is TRBD2 (5 bases). CDR3 size: 17 residues. Trimming removed 6 bases from V and 0 bases from J, with 19 bases in between. The V gene's germline CDR1 is MNHNS and CDR2 SASEGT. CDR3 DNA: TGTGCCAGCAGAAGAACCCCCGGAGGAACTAGCACAGATACGCAGTATTTT. Its protein is CASRRTPGGTSTDTQYF.

This chain connects TRBV4-1 to TRBJ2-7, with 8 bases aligning to TRBD1. Germline loops: CDR1 MGHRA, CDR2 YSYEKL. The CDR3 spans 15 residues. V trimming: 1 base; J trimming: 4 bases; junction bases outside the gene matches: 6. The CDR3 nucleotides read TGCGCCAGCAGCCAAGGACAGGGGTTAGGTTACGAGCAGTACGTC. Its protein product is CASSQGQGLGYEQYV.

There are many counts of this clonotype. The chain combines TRBV7-8 with TRBJ1-1, with 8 bases identical to TRBD1. This CDR3 contains 17 residues. V shed 7 bases, J shed 1 base, and the junction held 14 bases outside the gene matches. Germline assignment: CDR1 SGHVS and CDR2 FQNEAQ. The CDR3 loop is CASNKGHRGLTNTEAFF. The CDR3 DNA reads as TGTGCCAGCAACAAGGGACACAGGGGGTTGACGAACACTGAAGCTTTCTTT.

This clonotype was picked up a small number of times. This chain links TRBV7-2 with TRBJ1-1; 8 bases fit TRBD1. The CDR3 is made up of 14 amino acids. Germline assignment: CDR1 SGHTA and CDR2 FQGNSA. V lost 5 bases to trimming and J lost 0 bases; unmatched junction nucleotides: 2. The CDR3 sequence is CASSKDRVNTEAFF. The DNA of the CDR3 is TGTGCCAGCAGCAAGGACAGGGTGAACACTGAAGCTTTCTTT.

In this sample, this clonotype turned up a few times. This chain uses TRBV9 with TRBJ2-1; D is perhaps TRBD2 (5 bases). Trimming shortened V by 4 bases and J by 3 bases, and 17 bases separated the two germline ends. This CDR3 is built from 16 residues. The V gene's germline CDR1 is SGDLS and CDR2 YYNGEE. CDR3 region: CASSPTGSSLYNEQFF. DNA for the CDR3: TGTGCCAGCAGCCCCACTGGGTCTAGCCTCTACAATGAGCAGTTCTTC.

The chain uses TRBV28 and TRBJ2-3; TRBD1 aligns across 7 bases. The V gene's germline CDR1 is MDHEN and CDR2 SYDVKM. V was pared by 7 bases and J by 2 bases, with 9 bases of the junction left unmatched. The CDR3 is 15 residues long. DNA of the CDR3: TGTGCCAGCACTTTGGGACAGCATCCCACAGATACGCAGTATTTT. It yields the protein CASTLGQHPTDTQYF.

This clonotype appeared many times. The genes are TRBV7-2 and TRBJ2-7; 7 positions agree with TRBD2. The CDR3 is 16 amino acids. The junction had 16 bases not matched to a gene; V was cut back by 5 bases and J by 6 bases. Germline CDR1 SGHTA, CDR2 FQGNSA. The CDR3 is CASSPHGSGSASEQYF. The CDR3, as DNA: TGTGCCAGCAGCCCCCACGGTAGCGGGTCAGCGTCCGAGCAGTACTTC.

This chain joins TRBV9 and TRBJ2-7; D perhaps matches TRBD2 (6 bases). The V gene's germline CDR1 is SGDLS and CDR2 YYNGEE. V was shortened by 4 bases and J by 6 bases, with 20 bases between the two germline ends. This CDR3 region has 15 residues. CDR3 sequence (DNA): TGTGCCAGCAGCCCCGCAGGGACTGGAGTCGCCGAGCAGTACTTC. Amino acids: CASSPAGTGVAEQYF.

This clonotype was detected only a few times. The CDR3 DNA reads TGTGCCAGCAGCCAACTTCGGGCGGGTAGCACAGATACGCAGTATTTT. Encoded protein: CASSQLRAGSTDTQYF. The chain uses TRBV6-1 and TRBJ2-3; maybe TRBD2 (5 bases). CDR3 size: 16 residues. Germline lookup yields CDR1 MNHNS and CDR2 SASEGT. Between the trimmed V and J ends, which lost 6 bases and 0 bases, there was a span of 16 bases.

As concerns this clonotype: Mismatch with germline at one junction end may stem from a read error. V and J are TRBV6-5 and TRBJ2-6; possible D gene TRBD1, 5 bases. Per germline, CDR1 MNHEY and CDR2 SVGAGI. CDR3 length: 14 residues. The CDR3 nucleotides read TGTGCCAGCAGCTCCGCAGGTGGGGCCAACGTCCTGGCTTTC. Its protein is CASSSAGGANVLAF.

This chain's CDR3 is CASSGLHSTIYF. In DNA form, the CDR3 reads TGTGCCAGCAGTGGACTTCATAGCACCATATATTTT. The chain joins TRBV6-1 to TRBJ1-3; no clear D. CDR3 length equals 12 residues. V gave up 4 bases and J gave up 9 bases, with 10 bases separating them. Germline V gives CDR1 MNHNS, CDR2 SASEGT.

As DNA, the CDR3 is TGTGCCCCGGAGGGGAATGAGCAGTTCTTC. Amino acid sequence: CAPEGNEQFF. The gene calls are TRBV2 and TRBJ2-1; tentative D call: TRBD2 (6 bases). Deletions cut 11 bases from V and 7 bases from J, with 9 bases between. CDR3 length: 10 residues. Germline lookup yields CDR1 SNHLY and CDR2 FYNNEI. The whole variable domain, remainder taken from reference TRBV2 and TRBJ2-1, is EPEVTQTPSHQVTQMGQEVILRCVPISNHLYFYWYRQILGQKVEFLVSFYNNEISEKSEIFDDQFSVERPDGSNFTLKIRSTKLEDSAMYFCAPEGNEQFFGPGTRLTVL.

This rearrangement joins TRBV5-6 to TRBJ2-4, with D possibly called TRBD1 or TRBD2 (5 bases each). The germline V gene has CDR1 SGHDT and CDR2 YYEEEE. With 4 bases removed from V and 6 bases from J, the gap between germline ends came to 14 bases. This CDR3 region has 14 residues. For the CDR3, the DNA is TGTGCCAGCAGCCTAGGGGAGCGGACAAACATTCAGTACTTC. It is translated as CASSLGERTNIQYF.

This clonotype was counted a few times. This chain links TRBV12-3 or TRBV12-4 with TRBJ1-2, with D possibly TRBD1 on 6 matching bases. Trimming cost V 6 bases and J 7 bases, with 18 bases left between them. The CDR3 consists of 14 residues. CDR3 amino acids: CASSRGQIIRGYTF. In DNA form, the CDR3 reads TGTGCCAGCAGCCGGGGACAAATCATCCGTGGCTACACCTTC.

This clonotype was seen at least ten times. CDR3 DNA: TGTGCCAGCAGCTTAGCAGGCGGGAGGACCCAAAATGAGCAGTTCTTC. It specifies CASSLAGGRTQNEQFF. The chain combines TRBV7-2 with TRBJ2-1; 8 bases match TRBD2. Per the germline V gene, CDR1 is SGHTA and CDR2 is FQGNSA. The J segment lost 7 bases and the V segment lost 0 bases, leaving 8 bases of the junction unmatched. The CDR3 has 16 residues.

Many counts were recorded for this clonotype. This rearrangement joins TRBV7-2 to TRBJ2-1, with D tentatively TRBD2 (5 bases). With 2 bases removed from V and 2 bases from J, the gap between germline ends came to 10 bases. This CDR3 comprises 15 residues. Germline V CDR1 and CDR2: SGHTA, FQGNSA. As DNA, the CDR3 is TGTGCCAGCAGCTTAAGAGCGGAACCCTACAATGAGCAGTTCTTC. Its protein is CASSLRAEPYNEQFF.

This clonotype was seen a handful of times. In DNA form, the CDR3 reads TGTGCCAGCAGGACCCTAGCGGGAGGGCTGAAGAACACCGGGGAGCTGTTTTTT. Protein sequence: CASRTLAGGLKNTGELFF. The V call is TRBV11-2, the J call TRBJ2-2; TRBD2 matches at 12 bases. The CDR3 is 18 residues long. Germline assignment: CDR1 SGHAT and CDR2 FQNNGV. V gave up 6 bases and J gave up 1 base; unmatched junction bases: 9.

In its sample, this clonotype was seen many times. J is TRBJ1-5 and V is TRBV7-9, with D hard to call. Germline CDR1 and CDR2: SEHNR and FQNEAQ (reference sequence). V dropped 4 bases and J dropped 0 bases, with 10 bases sitting between them. The CDR3 loop spans 15 amino acids. CDR3 protein: CASSSDGDSNQPQHF. DNA of the CDR3: TGTGCCAGCAGCTCGGACGGGGATAGCAATCAGCCCCAGCATTTT.

This chain connects TRBV12-3 or TRBV12-4 to TRBJ1-1; D is unclear. V was pared by 5 bases and J by 3 bases, with 19 bases between. The CDR3 loop spans 16 amino acids. The CDR3 loop is CASSPFRRGSDTEAFF. In nucleotides, the CDR3 is TGTGCCAGCAGTCCCTTTCGACGTGGGTCCGACACTGAAGCTTTCTTT.

In its sample, this clonotype was seen a few times. The J gene is TRBJ1-2, the V gene TRBV30; D uncertain. Germline CDR1 GTSNPN, CDR2 SVGIG (reference sequence). The CDR3 sequence is 13 residues long. The germline V and J ends were trimmed by 2 bases and 7 bases, with 14 bases remaining between them. CDR3 bases: TGTGCCTGGAGTACTGAGGGATTCGGTGGCTACACCTTC. This sequence encodes CAWSTEGFGGYTF.

The rearrangement uses TRBV2 and TRBJ2-3; 12 bases match TRBD2. CDR1 is SNHLY, CDR2 FYNNEI, per germline. CDR3 length: 15 residues. Trimming at V came to 8 bases and at J to 4 bases, leaving 7 bases not matched to a gene. CDR3: CASGTSGSGADTQYF. The CDR3 DNA sequence: TGTGCCAGCGGGACTAGCGGGTCAGGGGCAGATACGCAGTATTTT.

The chain couples TRBV6-1 to TRBJ2-1, with 8 bases fitting TRBD2. Unmatched junction bases numbered 9, after V lost 7 bases and J lost 4 bases. The germline V gene has CDR1 MNHNS and CDR2 SASEGT. This CDR3 region has 15 residues. The DNA of the CDR3 is TGTGCCAGCACCGTACTAGCGGATTCTTACAATGAGCAGTTCTTC. Its translation is CASTVLADSYNEQFF.

The chain is built from TRBV5-4 and TRBJ1-5; 11 positions match TRBD1. Germline V gene sequence: CDR1 SGHNT, CDR2 YYREEE (reference sequence). J lost 3 bases, V lost 9 bases, and 8 bases had no gene match. CDR3 length equals 15 residues. As DNA, the CDR3 is TGTGCCATGGGGACAGGGGGATCCCTCAATCAGCCCCAGCATTTT. Translation gives CAMGTGGSLNQPQHF.

This chain connects TRBV6-2 or TRBV6-3 to TRBJ2-1; D is undetermined. Per the germline V gene, CDR1 is MNHEY and CDR2 is SVGEGT. The length of the CDR3 is 10 residues. V shed 9 bases and J shed 10 bases, with 10 bases lying between them. The CDR3 nucleotides are TGTGCCAGGAGATGCCGGGAGCAGTTCTTC. As protein: CARRCREQFF.

The chain carries TRBV29-1 and TRBJ1-3; D perhaps matches TRBD1 (5 bases). V lost 4 bases and J 1 base, leaving 8 bases between the germline ends. The CDR3 sequence is 13 residues long. Germline assignment: CDR1 SQVTM and CDR2 ANQGSEA. The CDR3: CSVAGGSGNTIYF. The CDR3, as DNA: TGCAGCGTTGCGGGGGGATCTGGAAACACCATATATTTT.

This clonotype was recorded many times. CDR3 sequence (DNA): TGTGCCAGCAGTGAAAGGGTCGGGCAGGGAGTTTCACCCCTCCACTTT. Translating it yields CASSERVGQGVSPLHF. The J gene is TRBJ1-6, the V gene TRBV6-1; possible D gene TRBD1, 5 bases. Between the trimmed V and J ends, which lost 2 bases and 9 bases, there was a span of 17 bases. This CDR3 has 16 residues. Germline loops: CDR1 MNHNS, CDR2 SASEGT.

Many counts were recorded for this clonotype. CDR3 protein: CASSAPGQSYETQYF. CDR3 nucleotides: TGTGCCAGCAGCGCCCCGGGACAGAGCTACGAGACCCAGTACTTC. This sequence joins TRBV7-8 and TRBJ2-5, with 7 bases lining up with TRBD1. Germline assignment: CDR1 SGHVS and CDR2 FQNEAQ. The CDR3 extends over 15 amino acids. Losses at the gene ends were 5 bases for V and 5 bases for J; bases not matched to a gene: 11.

V is TRBV6-2 or TRBV6-3 and J is TRBJ2-3; D may match TRBD1 or TRBD2 (5 bases each). The CDR3 totals 15 residues. Trimming took 4 bases from V and 2 from J, leaving 13 bases between them. The V gene's germline CDR1 is MNHEY and CDR2 SVGEGT. The CDR3 is CASSSPTAATDTQYF. The CDR3, as DNA: TGTGCCAGCAGTTCCCCGACAGCGGCCACAGATACGCAGTATTTT.